The 21 T cell receptor beta chains below come from one sample, sequenced in a study of blood T cell repertoires in COVID-19. TCRdb keeps only in-frame clones here, not all; method: immunoSEQ multiplex PCR. The table shows roughly 180,000 clones, with roughly 76% occurring only once. Sequences were obtained from peripheral blood. Receptor source: a woman aged 40 to 49 with COVID-19, enrolled during active disease.

V gene TRBV11-2 combines with J gene TRBJ1-4; unclear D gene. Germline values: CDR1 SGHAT, CDR2 FQNNGV. V was clipped by 0 bases and J by 9 bases, with 14 bases between them. This CDR3 region has 15 residues. The CDR3 reads CASSLDWSGSQKLFF. The CDR3 bases are TGTGCCAGCAGCTTAGATTGGTCGGGAAGCCAAAAACTGTTTTTT.

The gene calls are TRBV6-1 and TRBJ2-7; 7 positions match TRBD1. Germline V lookup: CDR1 MNHNS, CDR2 SASEGT. With V trimmed by 3 bases and J by 4 bases, 6 bases remained unmatched. This CDR3 has 14 residues. CDR3 in amino acids: CASSERTGHYEQYF. The CDR3 nucleotides read TGTGCCAGCAGTGAGAGGACAGGACATTACGAGCAGTACTTC.

The chain has TRBV27 and TRBJ1-2; TRBD1 matches at 7 bases. The CDR3 contains 13 residues. J gave up 3 bases and V 2 bases, and 0 bases lay outside the gene matches. The germline V gene encodes CDR1 MNHEY and CDR2 SMNVEV (reference sequence). The CDR3 reads CASSLGTDYGYTF. The DNA for the CDR3 is TGTGCCAGCAGTTTAGGGACAGACTATGGCTACACCTTC.

Only a few counts were recorded for this clone. The chain joins TRBV18 to TRBJ2-3, with D possibly being TRBD1 (5 bases). Looked up from germline, CDR1 is KGHSH and CDR2 is LQKENI. The CDR3 consists of 17 residues. The germline V and J ends were trimmed by 2 bases and 2 bases, with 17 bases remaining between them. The CDR3 region is CASSPIAGGRDTDTQYF. The CDR3 DNA reads as TGTGCCAGCTCACCAATTGCTGGTGGCAGGGACACAGATACGCAGTATTTT.

V and J are TRBV19 and TRBJ2-1; perhaps TRBD1 as D (5 bases). V was trimmed by 5 bases and J by 2 bases, leaving 13 bases between them. The CDR3 covers 15 residues. Germline loops: CDR1 LNHDA, CDR2 SQIVND (reference sequence). The chain's CDR3 is CASSADRRAYNEQFF. The CDR3 DNA reads as TGTGCCAGTAGTGCGGACCGCAGGGCCTACAATGAGCAGTTCTTC.

J is TRBJ2-3 and V is TRBV28; the D gene is possibly TRBD1 (6 bases). Germline CDR1 MDHEN, CDR2 SYDVKM. V was cut by 7 bases and J by 0 bases, with 17 bases left in between. The CDR3 spans 16 residues. Here the CDR3 reads CASTKGHRLSTDTQYF. The DNA for the CDR3 is TGTGCCAGCACAAAGGGACACCGGCTTAGCACAGATACGCAGTATTTT.

V and J are TRBV6-5 and TRBJ1-3; 11 bases agree with TRBD1. This CDR3 spans 15 amino acids. The ends lost 7 bases at V and 1 base at J; junction bases unmatched: 3. CDR1 MNHEY and CDR2 SVGAGI come from the germline V gene. DNA for the CDR3: TGTGCCAGCACTAGGGACAGGGGGTCTGGAAACACCATATATTTT. Translating it yields CASTRDRGSGNTIYF.

This chain links TRBV21-1 with TRBJ2-4; the D call TRBD1 from the table was never checked on the DNA. TRBV21-1 is recorded as a pseudogene. The CDR3 loop spans 15 amino acids. As DNA, the CDR3 is TGTGCCAGCAGCAATGACAGTGTAGCCAAAAACATTCAGTACTTC. Translating it yields CASSNDSVAKNIQYF.

This clone showed up just once. The V call is TRBV2, the J call TRBJ2-2; tentative D call: TRBD2 (5 bases). The CDR3 has 16 residues. V was pared by 1 base and J by 5 bases, with 14 bases between. Per the germline V gene, CDR1 is SNHLY and CDR2 is FYNNEI. Here the CDR3 DNA reads TGTGCCAGCAGTGAAGGGCAGACCCGCGGGACCGGGGAGCTGTTTTTT. Its translation is CASSEGQTRGTGELFF.

The V and J genes are TRBV4-1 and TRBJ2-1; D is undetermined. Per the germline V gene, CDR1 is MGHRA and CDR2 is YSYEKL. There are 15 residues in the CDR3. With 8 bases removed from V and 2 bases from J, the gap between germline ends came to 16 bases. The CDR3 bases are TGCGCCAGCCGGCCTGGGTCTAGTCCCTACAATGAGCAGTTCTTC. Translated, it gives CASRPGSSPYNEQFF.

The chain has TRBV3-1 (or the pseudogene TRBV3-2) and TRBJ2-7; D is possibly TRBD2 (5 bases). The V end was cut by 1 base, the J end by 5 bases, with 18 bases between. CDR3 length equals 16 residues. Germline CDR1 LGHDT, CDR2 YNNKEL (reference sequence). CDR3 coding DNA: TGTGCCAGCAGCCAAGTATCCGACCTAGCAACCCACGAGCAGTACTTC. Its protein product is CASSQVSDLATHEQYF.

This clone was counted a single time. The chain links TRBV7-8 to TRBJ2-5; TRBD2 matches 9 bases. The CDR3 runs to 14 residues. Germline values: CDR1 SGHVS, CDR2 FQNEAQ. J lost 2 bases, V lost 4 bases, and 2 bases had no gene match. The CDR3 is CASSSSGIQETQYF. For the CDR3, the DNA is TGTGCCAGCAGCTCTAGCGGGATTCAAGAGACCCAGTACTTC.

This clone was observed a handful of times. This sequence joins TRBV28 and TRBJ2-3; no definite D call. Trimming pared 4 bases from V and 0 bases from J, leaving 17 bases between. The CDR3 has 17 amino acids. Germline loops: CDR1 MDHEN, CDR2 SYDVKM. The CDR3 DNA sequence: TGTGCCAGCAGTTCCTCGGGTTGGGTTTCAAGCACAGATACGCAGTATTTT. Protein product: CASSSSGWVSSTDTQYF.

This clone was observed once. The genes are TRBV12-5 and TRBJ2-5; 9 nucleotides agree with TRBD2. In germline, CDR1 is LGHNT, CDR2 FRNRAP. The CDR3 has 15 residues. V gave up 2 bases and J gave up 2 bases; unmatched junction bases: 3. CDR3 sequence reads: CASGLYAGGQETQYF. The DNA of the CDR3 is TGTGCTAGTGGTTTGTACGCGGGGGGGCAAGAGACCCAGTACTTC.

The chain joins TRBV18 to TRBJ1-1, with D maybe TRBD1 (6 bases). Looked up from germline, CDR1 is KGHSH and CDR2 is LQKENI. V was cut by 3 bases and J by 1 base, with 12 bases left in between. The CDR3 covers 15 residues. The CDR3 here is CASSPGGGQNTEAFF. CDR3 DNA sequence: TGTGCCAGCTCACCGGGGGGGGGACAGAACACTGAAGCTTTCTTT.

The chain recombines TRBV19 with TRBJ2-3; 10 bases agree with TRBD2. V shed 8 bases, J shed 3 bases, and the junction held 8 bases outside the gene matches. The V gene's germline CDR1 is LNHDA and CDR2 SQIVND (reference sequence). The CDR3 is 15 amino acids. CDR3 protein: CASAQAGGQTDTQYF. CDR3 sequence (DNA): TGTGCCAGTGCCCAAGCGGGGGGGCAGACAGATACGCAGTATTTT.

V and J are TRBV19 and TRBJ1-5; D remains ambiguous. The CDR3 totals 15 residues. Germline CDR1 and CDR2: LNHDA and SQIVND (reference sequence). Trimming cost V 4 bases and J 3 bases, with 13 bases left between them. The CDR3, as DNA: TGTGCCAGTAGTACACCTCCAGGAATCAATCAGCCCCAGCATTTT. It translates to CASSTPPGINQPQHF.

The gene calls are TRBV11-2 and TRBJ1-1; tentatively, D is TRBD1 (6 bases). Germline V gene data show CDR1 as SGHAT and CDR2 as FQNNGV. The CDR3 is made up of 14 amino acids. V dropped 4 bases and J dropped 1 base, with 10 bases sitting between them. CDR3 DNA: TGTGCCAGCAGCTACGGACAGAAGAACACTGAAGCTTTCTTT. Translated, it gives CASSYGQKNTEAFF. Together with reference TRBV11-2 and TRBJ1-1, the CDR3 gives the full variable domain: EAGVAQSPRYKIIEKRQSVAFWCNPISGHATLYWYQQILGQGPKLLIQFQNNGVVDDSQLPKDRFSAERLKGVDSTLKIQPAKLEDSAVYLCASSYGQKNTEAFFGQGTRLTVV.

This clone occurred once. This chain links TRBV21-1 with TRBJ1-5; the table's D gene call, TRBD1, was not cross checked with the DNA. TRBV21-1 is an annotated pseudogene. The CDR3 sequence is 15 residues long. The CDR3 protein is CASTSRTGVPQPQHF. The CDR3 DNA reads TGTGCCAGCACCTCCCGGACAGGGGTCCCCCAGCCCCAGCATTTT.

The V gene is TRBV27, the J gene TRBJ2-1; 11 bases are shared with TRBD1. The V and J ends lost 5 bases and 7 bases, in that order; junction bases with no gene match: 10. Germline V gives CDR1 MNHEY, CDR2 SMNVEV (reference sequence). The CDR3 extends over 16 amino acids. In DNA, the CDR3 is TGTGCCAGCAGTGGGTGGTTTGGACAGGGGGCAAATGAGCAGTTCTTC. The encoded protein is CASSGWFGQGANEQFF.

The chain employs TRBV7-2 and TRBJ2-7; 10 bases map to TRBD1. This CDR3 spans 15 amino acids. Germline CDR1 SGHTA, CDR2 FQGNSA. V lost 0 bases and J lost 5; bases outside the gene matches: 4. The CDR3 loop reads CASSLAGQGSHEQYF. The CDR3 region has the DNA TGTGCCAGCAGCTTAGCGGGACAGGGGTCCCACGAGCAGTACTTC.